This T cell receptor beta chain was sequenced for a study of blood T cell repertoires in COVID-19. At the level of the study: Donors in the United States, Italy and Spain gave samples during acute or convalescent COVID-19.

Membership in each cohort depended on participant-reported clinical history. Donors in Cohort 3 who had recovered were those with two negative PCRs, healthcare professional clearance, or resolution of their symptoms. Sequencing used immunoSEQ multiplex PCR; TCRdb keeps in-frame clones, though not all of them. This table has fewer than 450,000 clones, 88% appearing once. Germline CDR1 KGHDR, CDR2 SFDVKD. J gave up 4 bases and V 5 bases, and 10 bases lay outside the gene matches. This CDR3 has 15 amino acids. The source is a woman aged 18-30 years who had recovered from COVID-19. Sample: PBMCs or T cells enriched from blood (not recorded which). The chain uses TRBV24-1 and TRBJ2-7; 7 bases line up with TRBD1. The CDR3 reads CATSGPRQGVYEQYF. CDR3 nucleotide sequence: TGTGCCACCAGTGGCCCGCGACAGGGAGTTTACGAGCAGTACTTC.